This T cell receptor beta chain was captured by sequencing in a study of blood T cell repertoires in COVID-19. Seattle patient enrollment occurred during active infection, with longitudinal follow-up thereafter. The CDR3 runs to 15 residues. The V gene's germline CDR1 is SGHTA and CDR2 FQGTGA. V lost 1 base to trimming and J lost 8 bases; unmatched junction nucleotides: 2. Authors' methods: Reference gene primer amplification gave nucleated cell count estimates. TCRdb's table, derived via immunoSEQ multiplex PCR, lists solely in-frame clones and lacks some. V and J calls plus clone size are reproduced from that table; the DNA served to infer D and trimming. Altogether 150,000 to 200,000 clones are present, around nine tenths being singletons, with the ten largest covering around 13%.

V is TRBV7-3 and J is TRBJ1-6; TRBD1 aligns across 10 bases. The sequencing sample was made of peripheral blood. This receptor was obtained from a woman in her 70s with COVID-19, enrolled during active disease. This chain's CDR3 is CASSLRGTGDSPLHF. CDR3 bases: TGTGCCAGCAGCTTAAGGGGGACAGGGGATTCACCCCTCCACTTT.